This entry lists 25 T cell receptor beta chains sequenced from one sample in a study of Graves' ophthalmopathy and Graves' hyperthyroidism. Transcripts of RNA were the source for amplifying TCR beta CDR3 regions. HTBI-primed RT-PCR formed the first round, and a multiplex PCR formed the second. MiXCR, applied by TCRdb to the multiplex PCR reads, yields one record per CDR3 protein. Found here are 300,000 to 350,000 distinct CDR3 sequences, 17% of them singletons; the top ten hold 9% to 15%. The sequencing sample was made of peripheral blood. The receptors were sampled from an adult man with Graves' ophthalmopathy.

This clonotype appeared many times. This chain connects TRBV6-2 or TRBV6-3 to TRBJ2-7; 7 bases agree with TRBD2. CDR1 MNHEY and CDR2 SVGEGT come from the germline V gene. V lost 2 bases and J lost 3; bases outside the gene matches: 7. The CDR3 covers 15 residues. CDR3 nucleotides: TGTGCCAGCAGTTACACCCAGCGGGGCTACTACGAGCAGTACTTC. Amino acids: CASSYTQRGYYEQYF.

This clonotype was seen repeatedly, ten times or more. The J gene is TRBJ2-4, the V gene TRBV4-1; 12 bases align to TRBD2. Germline CDR1 MGHRA, CDR2 YSYEKL. The V and J ends lost 1 base and 7 bases, in that order; junction bases with no gene match: 8. The length of the CDR3 is 17 residues. In nucleotides, the CDR3 is TGCGCCAGCAGCCAAGGACTAGCGGGAGTGAGGAGGAACATTCAGTACTTC. Translation gives CASSQGLAGVRRNIQYF.

The chain has TRBV19 and TRBJ1-2, with TRBD1 matching over 10 bases. This CDR3 has 14 residues. Germline V CDR1 and CDR2: LNHDA, SQIVND (reference sequence). The V gene end was trimmed by 9 bases and the J gene end by 3 bases; junction bases not matched to a gene: 7. CDR3 residues: CASGGGTGDYGYTF. The CDR3 DNA reads as TGTGCCAGCGGGGGCGGGACAGGGGACTATGGCTACACCTTC.

This clonotype has ten or more counts. The chain employs TRBV19 and TRBJ2-7, with 7 bases fitting TRBD1. Germline V gene lookup returns CDR1 LNHDA and CDR2 SQIVND (reference sequence). V was clipped by 4 bases and J by 2 bases; unmatched bases: 11. The CDR3 contains 16 residues. CDR3 amino acids: CASSSLSGTDAYEQYF. In DNA form, the CDR3 reads TGTGCCAGTAGTAGCTTGTCCGGGACAGATGCCTACGAGCAGTACTTC. Supplemented by reference TRBV19 and TRBJ2-7, the full variable domain reads DGGITQSPKYLFRKEGQNVTLSCEQNLNHDAMYWYRQDPGQGLRLIYYSQIVNDFQKGDIAEGYSVSREKKESFPLTVTSAQKNPTAFYLCASSSLSGTDAYEQYFGPGTRLTVT.

There are many counts of this clonotype. This chain links TRBV6-1 with TRBJ1-2; 9 bases align to TRBD1. Germline CDR1 and CDR2: MNHNS and SASEGT. The J segment lost 8 bases and the V segment lost 6 bases, leaving 10 bases of the junction unmatched. This CDR3 region has 14 residues. The CDR3 reads CASRVGTGTRGYTF. The CDR3 coding sequence is TGTGCCAGCAGGGTAGGGACAGGGACTCGGGGCTACACCTTC.

On this clonotype: Mismatch with germline at one junction end may stem from a read error. This chain uses TRBV7-7 with TRBJ2-7; 7 bases match TRBD1. The CDR3 has 15 residues. Germline V gene sequence: CDR1 SSHAT, CDR2 FNYEAQ (reference sequence). Here the CDR3 DNA reads TGTGCTAGCAGCCCTGGGCAGGGGGTCGGGGTCGAGCAGTACTTC. Encoded protein: CASSPGQGVGVEQYF.

This clonotype appeared many times. The genes are TRBV4-2 and TRBJ2-7, with D possibly matching TRBD2 (6 bases). Germline CDR1 is LGHNA and CDR2 is YNFKEQ. The CDR3 has 13 amino acids. V gave up 2 bases and J gave up 3 bases, with 8 bases separating them. CDR3 nucleotides: TGTGCCAGCAGCCAATGGGGGGACTACGAGCAGTACTTC. It specifies CASSQWGDYEQYF.

This clonotype was seen many times. This rearrangement joins TRBV5-1 to TRBJ1-2; a possible D gene is TRBD1 (5 bases). V was trimmed by 1 base and J by 4 bases, leaving 14 bases between them. The germline V gene has CDR1 SGHRS and CDR2 YFSETQ. The CDR3 spans 15 residues. In DNA, the CDR3 is TGCGCCAGCAGCTTGATGGCGGGACCAACCTATGGCTACACCTTC. Its translation is CASSLMAGPTYGYTF.

The rearrangement links TRBV6-5 to TRBJ2-5; tentatively, D is TRBD2 (7 bases). From germline, CDR1 is MNHEY and CDR2 SVGAGI. Trimming cost V 4 bases and J 5 bases, with 14 bases left between them. CDR3 length: 14 residues. The CDR3 DNA sequence: TGTGCCAGCAGTTCTCGTGGGGGGGCTGAGACCCAGTACTTC. This gives the protein CASSSRGGAETQYF.

This clonotype was observed many times. The chain combines TRBV19 with TRBJ1-5, with 7 bases matching TRBD1. CDR3 length: 15 amino acids. Trimming cost V 4 bases and J 3 bases; bases outside gene matches: 6. Germline CDR1 LNHDA, CDR2 SQIVND (reference sequence). The CDR3 protein is CASSTATGINQPQHF. In DNA, the CDR3 is TGTGCCAGTAGTACTGCGACAGGGATCAATCAGCCCCAGCATTTT.

This clonotype was detected only a few times. The rearrangement uses TRBV7-9 and TRBJ2-4; possibly TRBD1 or TRBD2 for D (6 bases each). V shed 5 bases and J shed 9 bases, with 23 bases lying between them. This CDR3 has 16 amino acids. CDR1 and CDR2 (germline): SEHNR, FQNEAQ (reference sequence). CDR3 sequence (DNA): TGTGCCAGCAGCCTGTCGTCGACAGGCCACGGGGGCATTCAGTACTTC. This encodes CASSLSSTGHGGIQYF.

This clonotype was counted a few times. The rearrangement uses TRBV6-4 and TRBJ2-2; D gene unclear. The CDR3 runs to 14 residues. In germline, CDR1 is MRHNA, CDR2 SNTAGT. V lost 3 bases and J 8 bases, leaving 13 bases between the germline ends. CDR3 nucleotides: TGTGCCAGCAGTGAGGATTCTGAGGCGGGGGAGCTGTTTTTT. It codes for CASSEDSEAGELFF.

This clonotype was seen repeatedly, ten times or more. V and J are TRBV29-1 and TRBJ1-1, with D tentatively TRBD1 (5 bases). V gave up 5 bases and J gave up 1 base, with 14 bases separating them. This CDR3 comprises 14 residues. CDR1 is SQVTM and CDR2 is ANQGSEA in the germline V gene. Here the CDR3 DNA reads TGCAGCGTTTTCGGGGGGACGGGGAACACTGAAGCTTTCTTT. Amino acid sequence: CSVFGGTGNTEAFF. Full variable domain (outside the CDR3, taken from reference TRBV29-1 and TRBJ1-1): SAVISQKPSRDICQRGTSLTIQCQVDSQVTMMFWYRQQPGQSLTLIATANQGSEATYESGFVIDKFPISRPNLTFSTLTVSNMSPEDSSIYLCSVFGGTGNTEAFFGQGTRLTVV.

This clonotype was recorded at least ten times. V and J are TRBV20-1 and TRBJ2-5, with TRBD2 matching over 10 bases. Trimming cost V 4 bases and J 4 bases; bases outside gene matches: 3. The CDR3 has 13 amino acids. Germline V gene data show CDR1 as DFQATT and CDR2 as SNEGSKA (reference sequence). The CDR3 coding sequence is TGCAGTGCTACTAGCGGGAGTAGAGAGACCCAGTACTTC. Encoded protein: CSATSGSRETQYF.

There are many counts of this clonotype. The rearrangement joins TRBV4-2 to TRBJ2-5; no reliable D call. The CDR3 is made up of 13 amino acids. V lost 0 bases and J 5 bases, leaving 7 bases between the germline ends. Germline V lookup: CDR1 LGHNA, CDR2 YNFKEQ. CDR3: CASSQDPGETQYF. CDR3 DNA: TGTGCCAGCAGCCAAGATCCGGGCGAGACCCAGTACTTC.

This clonotype was seen at least ten times. This chain links TRBV7-3 with TRBJ2-7, with D uncertain. This CDR3 is 13 amino acids long. V shed 5 bases and J shed 6 bases, with 14 bases lying between them. Per the germline V gene, CDR1 is SGHTA and CDR2 is FQGTGA. CDR3 nucleotides: TGTGCCAGCAGCCCGTCCGGAGCGCGCGAGCAGTACTTC. It translates to CASSPSGAREQYF.

This clonotype was recorded at least ten times. V and J are TRBV28 and TRBJ2-3, with 7 bases identical to TRBD1. V lost 3 bases to trimming and J lost 2 bases; unmatched junction nucleotides: 5. The germline gives CDR1 MDHEN, CDR2 SYDVKM. The CDR3 is 15 amino acids. Here the CDR3 reads CASSFGTADTDTQYF. In DNA, the CDR3 is TGTGCCAGCAGTTTTGGGACAGCCGACACAGATACGCAGTATTTT.

In this sample, this clonotype turned up many times. The chain links TRBV18 to TRBJ1-1, with D hard to call. V was clipped by 3 bases and J by 6 bases, with 8 bases between them. The CDR3 extends over 12 amino acids. Germline CDR1 is KGHSH and CDR2 is LQKENI. The CDR3 DNA follows: TGTGCCAGCTCACCGGTCGTCCCTGAAGCTTTCTTT. Translation gives CASSPVVPEAFF.

The chain is built from TRBV5-1 and TRBJ2-5; 7 bases line up with TRBD2. Unmatched junction bases numbered 10, after V lost 0 bases and J lost 5 bases. Per the germline V gene, CDR1 is SGHRS and CDR2 is YFSETQ. This CDR3 contains 16 residues. CDR3 DNA: TGCGCCAGCAGCTTGGGGCCTGGCGGGGGATCGGAGACCCAGTACTTC. It is translated as CASSLGPGGGSETQYF.

This clonotype was counted at least ten times. The chain combines TRBV12-3 or TRBV12-4 with TRBJ2-7, with 8 bases fitting TRBD2. J gave up 5 bases and V 5 bases, and 5 bases lay outside the gene matches. CDR3 length equals 13 residues. CDR3 loop: CASSPGLAHEQYF. The CDR3 DNA reads TGTGCCAGCAGTCCCGGACTAGCACACGAGCAGTACTTC.

This clonotype was seen at least ten times. The chain employs TRBV2 and TRBJ1-2; 8 nucleotides align to TRBD1. The CDR3 spans 13 residues. The junction had 4 bases not matched to a gene; V was cut back by 8 bases and J by 2 bases. Germline CDR1 SNHLY, CDR2 FYNNEI. In DNA, the CDR3 is TGTGCCAGCCGGACAGGGATCAACTATGGCTACACCTTC. The encoded protein is CASRTGINYGYTF.

The chain employs TRBV11-2 and TRBJ1-1, with D hard to call. The CDR3 contains 14 residues. Looked up from germline, CDR1 is SGHAT and CDR2 is FQNNGV. The V end lost 0 bases, the J end lost 4 bases, and 9 bases lay between the germline ends. The CDR3 DNA is TGTGCCAGCAGCTTAGATCTGGGCAGCACTGAAGCTTTCTTT. This gives the protein CASSLDLGSTEAFF.

With regard to this clonotype: The CDR3 does not end in the conserved phenylalanine or tryptophan, so this is likely a read error. The DNA for the CDR3 is TGTGCCAGCTCATCCAACCGGCAGACATCTAACTATGGCTACACCCTC. Protein: CASSSNRQTSNYGYTL. V usage is TRBV18 and J usage is TRBJ1-2, with D unclear. V was clipped by 5 bases and J by 0 bases, with 16 bases between them. CDR3 size: 16 residues. Per germline, CDR1 KGHSH and CDR2 LQKENI.

This clonotype was recorded many times. The chain uses TRBV20-1 and TRBJ1-1; 7 bases match TRBD1. Germline V gene lookup returns CDR1 DFQATT and CDR2 SNEGSKA (reference sequence). The CDR3 consists of 12 residues. The CDR3, as DNA: TGCAGAGGCGCACAGGGGCACACTGAAGCTTTCTTT. Translating gives CRGAQGHTEAFF.

This clonotype was recorded at least ten times. The chain recombines TRBV5-5 with TRBJ1-1, with a possible D match to TRBD1 (6 bases). CDR1 is SGHKS and CDR2 is YYEKEE in the germline V gene (reference sequence). Trimming cost V 1 base and J 6 bases, with 10 bases left between them. The length of the CDR3 is 13 residues. The CDR3 sequence is CASSLTGLSEAFF. The CDR3 nucleotides read TGTGCCAGCAGCTTGACAGGGCTGTCTGAAGCTTTCTTT.